This TCR beta chain was sequenced in a study of technical replicates of blood from a handful of donors. The method was immunoSEQ multiplex PCR; TCRdb's version includes in-frame clones alone and lacks a portion of them. The sample yields approximately 75,000 clones, 95% seen once. Germline V CDR1 and CDR2: SNHLY, FYNNEI. V shed 10 bases and J 0 bases; nucleotides not matched to a gene: 5. This CDR3 is 13 amino acids long. The source is a human donor in good health. The rearrangement uses TRBV2 and TRBJ2-7, with TRBD2 matching over 8 bases. The material sequenced was T cells isolated from PBMCs. CDR3 sequence reads: CATGGLASYEQYF. Written as DNA, the CDR3 is TGTGCCACCGGAGGACTAGCCTCCTACGAGCAGTACTTC.